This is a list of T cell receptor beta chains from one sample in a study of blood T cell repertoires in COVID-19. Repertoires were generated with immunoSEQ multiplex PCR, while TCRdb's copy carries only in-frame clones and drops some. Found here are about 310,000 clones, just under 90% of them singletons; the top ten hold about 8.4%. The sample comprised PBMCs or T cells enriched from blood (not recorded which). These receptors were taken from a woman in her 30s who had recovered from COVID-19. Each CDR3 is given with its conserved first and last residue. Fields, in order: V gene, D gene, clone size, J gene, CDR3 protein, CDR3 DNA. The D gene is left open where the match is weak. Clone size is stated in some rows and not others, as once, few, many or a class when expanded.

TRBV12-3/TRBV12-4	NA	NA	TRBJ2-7	CASSFATVYEQYF	TGTGCCAGCAGTTTCGCGACAGTTTACGAGCAGTACTTC
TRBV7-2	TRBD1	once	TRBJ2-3	CASTINQRGLDTQYF	TGTGCCAGCACCATAAATCAGAGGGGGCTAGATACGCAGTATTTT
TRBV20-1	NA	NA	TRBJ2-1	CSASASVYVYNEQFF	TGCAGTGCTAGTGCGTCGGTCTACGTCTACAATGAGCAGTTCTTC
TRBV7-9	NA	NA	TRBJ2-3	CASSRRDADTQYF	TGTGCCAGCAGCCGCAGGGATGCAGATACGCAGTATTTT
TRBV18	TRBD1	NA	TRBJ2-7	CASSPGQGPYGQYF	TGTGCCAGCTCACCAGGACAGGGGCCTTACGGGCAGTACTTC
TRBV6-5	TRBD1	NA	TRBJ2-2	CASSYSGQGAEGLFF	TGTGCCAGCAGTTACTCGGGACAGGGAGCGGAAGGGCTGTTTTTT
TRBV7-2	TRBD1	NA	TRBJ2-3	CASSFGQGTDTQYF	TGTGCCAGCAGCTTCGGACAGGGCACAGATACGCAGTATTTT
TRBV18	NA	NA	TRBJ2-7	CASSPLSGSSYEQYF	TGTGCCAGCTCACCACTTTCCGGTAGCTCCTACGAGCAGTACTTC
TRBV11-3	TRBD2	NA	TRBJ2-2	CASTPGSGREQNTGELFF	TGTGCCAGCACACCCGGTAGCGGGAGGGAACAGAACACCGGGGAGCTGTTTTTT
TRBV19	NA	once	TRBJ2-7	CASRYQGLESYEQYF	TGTGCCAGTAGGTATCAGGGGCTTGAATCCTACGAGCAGTACTTC
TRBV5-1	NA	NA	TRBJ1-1	CASSQTAMNTEAFF	TGCGCCAGCAGCCAGACTGCCATGAACACTGAAGCTTTCTTT
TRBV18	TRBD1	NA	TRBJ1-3	CASSPTGSSGNTIYF	TGTGCCAGCTCACCGACAGGGTCCTCTGGAAACACCATATATTTT
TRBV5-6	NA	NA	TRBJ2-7	CASSAAYEQYF	TGTGCCAGCAGCGCGGCCTACGAGCAGTACTTC
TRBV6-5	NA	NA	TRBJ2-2	CASSYLSGELFF	TGTGCCAGCAGTTACCTCTCCGGGGAGCTGTTTTTT
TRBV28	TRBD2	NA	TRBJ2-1	CASSPLAGTRGQHEQFF	TGTGCCAGCAGTCCACTAGCGGGTACCCGGGGTCAACATGAGCAGTTCTTC
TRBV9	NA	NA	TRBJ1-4	CASSTRQTPNEKLFF	TGTGCCAGCAGCACCCGACAGACTCCTAATGAAAAACTGTTTTTT
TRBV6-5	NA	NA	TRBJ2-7	CASSYSDTLPYEQYF	TGTGCCAGCAGTTACTCGGACACACTGCCCTACGAGCAGTACTTC
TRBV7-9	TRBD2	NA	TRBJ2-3	CASSYSSGRGPDTQYF	TGTGCCAGCAGCTACTCTAGCGGGAGGGGCCCAGATACGCAGTATTTT
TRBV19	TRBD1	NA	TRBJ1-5	CASSILHPGQGKSQPQHF	TGTGCCAGTAGTATTCTACACCCCGGACAGGGGAAGAGTCAGCCCCAGCATTTT
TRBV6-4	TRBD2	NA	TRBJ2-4	CASSELAGEGAKNIQYF	TGTGCCAGCAGTGAGCTAGCGGGAGAAGGAGCCAAAAACATTCAGTACTTC
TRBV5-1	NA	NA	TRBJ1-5	CASSLGQRHQPQHF	TGCGCCAGCAGCTTGGGGCAGAGGCATCAGCCCCAGCATTTT
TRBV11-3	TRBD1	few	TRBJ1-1	CASSSTRSQGAFF	TGTGCCAGCAGCTCAACCCGCTCACAGGGGGCTTTCTTT
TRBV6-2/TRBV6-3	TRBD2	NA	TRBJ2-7	CASSVGLAGDAYEQYF	TGTGCCAGCAGCGTCGGGCTAGCGGGAGACGCGTACGAGCAGTACTTC
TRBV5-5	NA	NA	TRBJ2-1	CASSLVGATYNEQFF	TGTGCCAGCAGCTTGGTGGGAGCTACCTACAATGAGCAGTTCTTC
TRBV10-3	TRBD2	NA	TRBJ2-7	CAIRGTSDVYEQYF	TGTGCCATCCGAGGGACTAGTGACGTCTACGAGCAGTACTTC
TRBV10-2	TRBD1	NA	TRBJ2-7	CASSVGTGVEGEQYF	TGCGCCAGCAGTGTGGGGACAGGGGTGGAGGGCGAGCAGTACTTC
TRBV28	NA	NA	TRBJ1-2	CASRLTDPNYGYTF	TGTGCCAGCAGATTAACAGACCCTAACTATGGCTACACCTTC
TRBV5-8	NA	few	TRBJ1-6	CASSFFTGSYNSPLHF	TGTGCCAGCAGCTTTTTTACAGGGTCCTATAATTCACCCCTCCACTTT
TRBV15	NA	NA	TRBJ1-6	CATSRDEGARSPLHF	TGTGCCACCAGCAGAGACGAAGGGGCTAGATCACCCCTCCACTTT
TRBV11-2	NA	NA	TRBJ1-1	CASTYHTGIFNTEAFF	TGTGCCAGCACCTACCATACCGGGATCTTCAACACTGAAGCTTTCTTT
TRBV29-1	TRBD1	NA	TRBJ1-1	CSVSRGTANTEAFF	TGCAGCGTCTCCCGTGGGACAGCCAACACTGAAGCTTTCTTT
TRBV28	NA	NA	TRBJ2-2	CASSSWTVTGELFF	TGTGCCAGCAGTTCCTGGACAGTGACCGGGGAGCTGTTTTTT
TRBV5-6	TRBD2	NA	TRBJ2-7	CASSISGRAYEQYF	TGTGCCAGCAGCATTAGCGGGAGGGCCTACGAGCAGTACTTC
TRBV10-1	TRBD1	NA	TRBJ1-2	CASRPKERGQTRPYYGYTF	TGCGCCAGCAGGCCCAAAGAAAGGGGGCAAACAAGACCTTACTATGGCTACACCTTC
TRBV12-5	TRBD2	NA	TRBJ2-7	CASGLGLAGAYEQYF	TGTGCTAGTGGTTTGGGACTAGCGGGAGCCTACGAGCAGTACTTC
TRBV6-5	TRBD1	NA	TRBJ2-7	CASSLNRGQDEQYF	TGTGCCAGCAGTTTAAACAGGGGGCAGGACGAGCAGTACTTC
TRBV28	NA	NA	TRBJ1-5	CASSFIGPADQPQHF	TGTGCCAGCAGTTTCATTGGGCCCGCCGATCAGCCCCAGCATTTT
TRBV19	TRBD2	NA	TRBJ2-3	CASSIAGTSGSTDTQYF	TGTGCCAGTAGTATAGCCGGGACTAGCGGTAGCACAGATACGCAGTATTTT
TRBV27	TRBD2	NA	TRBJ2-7	CASSLSGGVDEQYF	TGTGCCAGCAGTTTAAGCGGGGGTGTGGACGAGCAGTACTTC
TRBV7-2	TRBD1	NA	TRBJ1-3	CASSLLDRISGNTIYF	TGTGCCAGCAGCTTATTGGACAGGATTTCTGGAAACACCATATATTTT
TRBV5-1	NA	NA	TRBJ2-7	CASSLVGYEQYF	TGCGCCAGCAGCTTGGTCGGCTACGAGCAGTACTTC
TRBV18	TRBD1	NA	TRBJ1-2	CASSPASDPGQGHGYTF	TGTGCCAGCTCACCCGCGTCGGACCCGGGACAGGGCCATGGCTACACCTTC
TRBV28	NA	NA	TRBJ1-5	CARTQGLGSNQPQHF	TGTGCCAGGACGCAGGGGCTGGGAAGCAATCAGCCCCAGCATTTT
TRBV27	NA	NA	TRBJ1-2	CASSLGGEPNYGYTF	TGTGCCAGCAGTTTAGGAGGGGAACCTAACTATGGCTACACCTTC
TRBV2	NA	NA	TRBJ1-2	CASSEGGGSYGYTF	TGTGCCAGCAGTGAAGGGGGCGGATCCTATGGCTACACCTTC
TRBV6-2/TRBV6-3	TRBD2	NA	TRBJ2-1	CASSYVGQGGLAGAHEQFF	TGTGCCAGCAGTTACGTGGGACAGGGAGGACTAGCGGGAGCTCATGAGCAGTTCTTC
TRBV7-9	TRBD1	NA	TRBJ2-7	CASSGNRDRHYEQYF	TGTGCCAGCAGCGGAAACCGGGACAGGCACTACGAGCAGTACTTC
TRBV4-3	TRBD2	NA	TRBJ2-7	CASSQTSGYEQYF	TGCGCCAGCAGCCAAACTAGCGGTTACGAGCAGTACTTC
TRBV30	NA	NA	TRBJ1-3	CAWSPPGGNTIYF	TGTGCCTGGAGTCCCCCGGGGGGAAACACCATATATTTT
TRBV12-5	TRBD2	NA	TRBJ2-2	CASGLVYGWTSGRSGELFF	TGTGCTAGTGGTTTGGTATATGGGTGGACTAGCGGGAGATCAGGGGAGCTGTTTTTT